These 5 T cell receptor beta chains share one sample of origin, sequenced in a study of T cells in Graves' hyperthyroidism and ophthalmopathy. Amplification of TCR beta CDR3 regions was performed using RNA transcripts as template. During a first-round RT-PCR of the TCR CDR3, the HTBI primer set was used. From the multiplex PCR reads, TCRdb called clonotypes with MiXCR, one entry per CDR3 protein. Among about 200,000 distinct CDR3 sequences listed, 17% were seen once. Sequences were obtained from blood. The receptors were gathered from a woman aged 45 to 65 with Graves' hyperthyroidism.

This sequence joins TRBV5-8 and TRBJ2-5, with D perhaps matching TRBD1 (5 bases). This CDR3 has 12 amino acids. The germline V gene encodes CDR1 SGHTS and CDR2 YDEGEE. With 4 bases removed from V and 9 bases from J, the gap between germline ends came to 13 bases. The CDR3: CASSQQGDAQYF. The CDR3, as DNA: TGTGCCAGCAGCCAACAAGGGGATGCCCAGTACTTC.

This clonotype has a count of ten or more. The chain employs TRBV7-3 and TRBJ2-4; D might be TRBD2 (6 bases). Deletions cut 5 bases from V and 0 bases from J, with 11 bases between. Germline V gene data show CDR1 as SGHTA and CDR2 as FQGTGA. The CDR3 spans 15 residues. The CDR3 region has the DNA TGTGCCAGCAGCCCGTCGGGACTAGCCAAAAACATTCAGTACTTC. This sequence encodes CASSPSGLAKNIQYF.

CDR3 in amino acids: CASSEFSLAGTNEQFF. The CDR3 DNA reads TGTGCCAGCAGTGAATTTTCCCTAGCAGGTACTAATGAGCAGTTCTTC. The chain joins TRBV25-1 to TRBJ2-1, with a tentative D call TRBD2 (5 bases). The CDR3 loop spans 16 amino acids. Germline V gene data show CDR1 as MGHDK and CDR2 as SYGVNS. V lost 1 base and J 7 bases, leaving 17 bases between the germline ends.

This clonotype was recorded many times. The chain couples TRBV15 to TRBJ2-1, with TRBD2 matching 7 bases. Trimming removed 6 bases from V and 5 bases from J; junction bases left unmatched: 10. CDR3 length: 15 residues. Germline V gene data show CDR1 as LNHNV and CDR2 as YYDKDF (reference sequence). The CDR3 reads CATSRSLAVDNEQFF. The CDR3 coding sequence is TGTGCCACCAGTCGTTCCCTAGCGGTTGACAATGAGCAGTTCTTC.

This clonotype was recorded a few times. The gene calls are TRBV5-4 and TRBJ2-5; 11 bases line up with TRBD1. This CDR3 has 15 residues. The V gene end was trimmed by 4 bases and the J gene end by 4 bases; junction bases not matched to a gene: 6. Germline V gene sequence: CDR1 SGHNT, CDR2 YYREEE (reference sequence). Here the CDR3 DNA reads TGTGCCAGCAGCCGGGGAGGGACAGGGGGAGAGACCCAGTACTTC. Its protein product is CASSRGGTGGETQYF.